This T cell receptor beta chain was retrieved from a study of OX40 agonist ivuxolimab in advanced cancers. Study in general: Patients received ivuxolimab, an intravenous treatment, every 2 weeks at 0.01 to 10 mg/kg. Hepatocellular carcinoma, melanoma, renal cell or head and neck cancer occurred in dose-escalation patients. Partial response was recorded in three patients: one hepatocellular carcinoma and two cutaneous melanoma cases.

Study-wide results and caveats: Partial responders receiving 0.1-3.0 mg/kg showed among the lowest clonal expansion.

On this clone itself: Its antigen is unknown.

Generated by immunoSEQ multiplex PCR, the TCRdb table keeps only in-frame clones and is missing some. This sample has approximately 60,000 clones, with 84% found just once. J was trimmed by 0 bases and V by 4 bases; bases with no gene match: 11. This CDR3 is 19 amino acids long. From germline, CDR1 is WNHNN and CDR2 SYGVQD (reference sequence). The sample was CD4+ or CD8+ T cells sorted from blood, taken in a trial of the OX40 agonist ivuxolimab. This TCR was sampled from an adult with an advanced solid tumor such as melanoma, head and neck, liver or kidney cancer. The J gene is TRBJ1-4, the V gene TRBV10-1, with TRBD1 matching over 10 bases. CDR3 bases: TGCGCCAGCAGTGTTCTCCGGGACAGGGGCCTTGCAACTAATGAAAAACTGTTTTTT. This gives the protein CASSVLRDRGLATNEKLFF.